This T cell receptor beta chain was retrieved from a study of blood T cells in healthy people across ages. Sample-barcoded 5' priming and a J-beta primer mix drove a second PCR of roughly 6 to 12 cycles. MiXCR, applied by TCRdb to the 5' RACE reads, yields one record per CDR3 protein. The sample yields 800,000 or so distinct CDR3 sequences, around 25% seen once. This clonotype was seen more than once but under ten times. Germline V lookup: CDR1 DFQATT, CDR2 SNEGSKA (reference sequence). V lost 3 bases, J lost 2 bases, and 16 bases lay in between. The CDR3 has 15 amino acids. This sample was shared with a second study, whose subject was T cells of mothers and their children.

The receptor was derived from a boy aged 5-17 years in good health. The rearrangement links TRBV20-1 to TRBJ2-5; D is unresolved. Material for sequencing was blood. The CDR3 region is CSASIAPGIQETQYF. For the CDR3, the DNA is TGCAGTGCTAGTATCGCCCCCGGAATTCAAGAGACCCAGTACTTC.